This is a list of T cell receptor beta chains from one sample in a study of blood T cells in healthy people across ages. TCRdb fed the 5' RACE reads into MiXCR, producing one record per CDR3 protein. Of over 1.5 million distinct CDR3 sequences in the sample, around 48% were seen once. Material for sequencing was blood. These receptors were obtained from a woman in her thirties or forties in good health. CDR3s include the opening cysteine and the closing phenylalanine or tryptophan. Each record gives: J gene, D gene, clone size, V gene, CDR3 DNA, CDR3 protein. The D gene is left open where the match is weak. For some rows the clone size is stated as once, few or many, or as a class when expanded; others skip it.

>TRBJ2-1|TRBD2|.|TRBV6-4
TGTGCCAGCAGTGACTTAGCGGGCAACAATGAGCAGTTCTTC
CASSDLAGNNEQFF
>TRBJ2-1|.|.|TRBV24-1
TGTGCCACCAGTGACCCCGATTCAGTCGCCAATGAGCAGTTCTTC
CATSDPDSVANEQFF
>TRBJ1-3|.|.|TRBV18
TGTGCCAGCTCGGAAAGTGCAGGTCTTGGAAACACCATATATTTT
CASSESAGLGNTIYF
>TRBJ1-2|.|.|TRBV7-2
TGTGCCAGCAGCTTAGAACAGGCAAGCTACACCTTC
CASSLEQASYTF
>TRBJ2-5|TRBD2|few|TRBV7-2
TGTGCCAGCAGCGTTAGCGGGGCCTCCCTGGTTTCGGCCCAGTACTTC
CASSVSGASLVSAQYF
>TRBJ2-7|.|.|TRBV7-3
TGTGCCAGCAGAATAGAAAGGGTCAGCGTTCCTCGGCGCGAGCAGTACTTC
CASRIERVSVPRREQYF
>TRBJ2-7|.|.|TRBV20-1
TGCAGTGCTAGAGATCTTGAGCGGCACTACAATGAGCAGTACTTC
CSARDLERHYNEQYF
>TRBJ2-3|TRBD2|.|TRBV11-2
TGTGCCAGCAGTATCGGAGGACTAGCGGGGGGAGGTAGCACAGATACGCAGTATTTT
CASSIGGLAGGGSTDTQYF
>TRBJ2-7|TRBD1|many|TRBV6-1
TGTGCCAGCAGCCTCCACGACAGGGGGACGGGCGAGCAGTACTTC
CASSLHDRGTGEQYF
>TRBJ1-2|.|.|TRBV6-6
TGTGCCAGCAGTTACCGGGCCGGAGACGGCTACACCTTC
CASSYRAGDGYTF
>TRBJ1-2|.|few|TRBV7-2
TGTGCCAGCAGCTTAGCGCCGGGGATTTCTAACTATGGCTACACCTTC
CASSLAPGISNYGYTF
>TRBJ2-5|TRBD1|.|TRBV20-1
TGCAGTGCTGACGACAGGGGACAGGGGACCCAGTACTTC
CSADDRGQGTQYF
>TRBJ1-2|.|many|TRBV6-5
TGTGCCAGCAGTTACGGGCAGGCTAACTATGGCTACACCTTC
CASSYGQANYGYTF
>TRBJ2-1|.|.|TRBV2
TGTGCCAGCCCGGCACGGCTAGGGCAGTTCTTC
CASPARLGQFF
>TRBJ2-3|.|.|TRBV4-1
TGCGCCAGCAGCCAAGATATCGGGCAGAGCACAGATACGCAGTATTTT
CASSQDIGQSTDTQYF
>TRBJ1-2|.|.|TRBV3-1
TGTGCCAGCAGCCAAGAGATGGACAGAAGCTATGGCTACACCTTC
CASSQEMDRSYGYTF
>TRBJ2-5|TRBD2|few|TRBV7-2
TGTGCCAGCAGCTTAGATAGCGGGGGCACAGAGACCCAGTACTTC
CASSLDSGGTETQYF
>TRBJ1-6|.|.|TRBV20-1
TGCAGTGCTAGAGATGGGGTGACGGGAGATAATTCACCCCTCCACTTT
CSARDGVTGDNSPLHF
>TRBJ2-6|.|.|TRBV24-1
TGTGCCACCAGTGATGTTGCCTCTGGGGCCAACGTCCTGACTTTC
CATSDVASGANVLTF
>TRBJ2-7|.|few|TRBV12-3/TRBV12-4
TGTGCCAGCAGCCGAGGGACAACAAACTACGAGCAGTACTTC
CASSRGTTNYEQYF
>TRBJ2-1|.|.|TRBV24-1
TGTGCCACCAGTGAGCATGTCTCCTACAATGAGCAGTTCTTC
CATSEHVSYNEQFF
>TRBJ1-5|.|.|TRBV28
TGTGCCAGCAGTTTGCCCGTGGGGGGTTATCAGCCCCAGCATTTT
CASSLPVGGYQPQHF
>TRBJ1-1|TRBD1|once|TRBV20-1
TGCAGTGCTGCTGGTAGGGACAGTGCGGCTGAAGCTTTCTTT
CSAAGRDSAAEAFF
>TRBJ2-5|TRBD2|few|TRBV6-1
TGTGCCAGCATTCTGACTAGCGGCGAAGAGACCCAGTACTTC
CASILTSGEETQYF
>TRBJ2-6|TRBD1|few|TRBV27
TGTGCCAGCAGTGGCAGGGGGCTTAGGAAGGGGGCCAACGTCCTGACTTTC
CASSGRGLRKGANVLTF
>TRBJ1-5|.|.|TRBV5-5
TGTGCCAGCAGCTGGGGAGGGAAGGGTCAGCCCCAGCATTTT
CASSWGGKGQPQHF
>TRBJ2-1|.|few|TRBV6-7
TGTGCCAGCCCGAATCCCGGGACGAACTCCTACAATGAGCAGTTCTTC
CASPNPGTNSYNEQFF
>TRBJ1-1|.|few|TRBV18
TGTGCCAGCTCAACCTGGACAGTTGGGGGGAACACTGAAGCTTTCTTT
CASSTWTVGGNTEAFF
>TRBJ2-3|TRBD1|.|TRBV7-9
TGTGCCAGCAGCGTCGGACAGGGTATTAGCACAGATACGCAGTATTTT
CASSVGQGISTDTQYF
>TRBJ2-3|.|few|TRBV28
TGTGCCAGCAGCTTCCCTGACTTAGTGGAGCAGTATTTT
CASSFPDLVEQYF
>TRBJ2-1|TRBD1|.|TRBV7-2
TGTGCCAGCAGCGTACAACAGGGGTACAATGAGCAGTTCTTC
CASSVQQGYNEQFF
>TRBJ2-3|.|.|TRBV9
TGTGCCAGCACCCAGCTTTGGGGGGCGACAGATACGCAGTATTTT
CASTQLWGATDTQYF
>TRBJ2-3|TRBD2|.|TRBV20-1
TGCAGTGCTCGCCCCCTAAGCGGGGCAACAGATACGCAGTATTTT
CSARPLSGATDTQYF
>TRBJ1-5|TRBD1|.|TRBV7-2
TGTGCCAGCAGCTTAATGGGGACAGGCACCAATCAGCCCCAGCATTTT
CASSLMGTGTNQPQHF
>TRBJ1-2|.|.|TRBV7-2
TGTGCCAGCAGCCACCGGGACACATTTGGCTATGGCTACACCTTC
CASSHRDTFGYGYTF
>TRBJ2-6|TRBD1|.|TRBV4-1
TGCGCCAGCAGCCTAAAAGAGGGACAGGCGTCCTCTGGGGCCAACGTCCTGACTTTC
CASSLKEGQASSGANVLTF
>TRBJ2-5|.|.|TRBV20-1
TGCAGTGCTAGAAATATTCAAGAGACCCAGTACTTC
CSARNIQETQYF
>TRBJ2-7|.|.|TRBV29-1
TGCAGCGTTGTAGTTCAGGGATCCGAGCAGTACTTC
CSVVVQGSEQYF
>TRBJ2-7|.|.|TRBV7-2
TGTGCCAGCAGCTTATGGGGCGGCGGGGCGTCGGAGCAGTACTTC
CASSLWGGGASEQYF
>TRBJ2-1|TRBD2|.|TRBV28
TGTGCCAGCACCATGAACGGGGGGAACAATGAGCAGTTCTTC
CASTMNGGNNEQFF
>TRBJ1-4|.|.|TRBV15
TGTGCCACCAGCGGCCAGGGATATAATGAAAAACTGTTTTTT
CATSGQGYNEKLFF
>TRBJ2-7|.|.|TRBV7-9
TGTGCCAGCAGCTTCGCGGGGGCCTTCCACGAGCAGTACTTC
CASSFAGAFHEQYF
>TRBJ2-7|TRBD2|few|TRBV27
TGTGCCAGCAGGGAAATGGGGACTAGCCCCTACGAGCAGTACTTC
CASREMGTSPYEQYF
>TRBJ2-7|.|.|TRBV20-1
TGCAGTGCTAGACCCCCGGGGTTTACCGAGCAGTACTTC
CSARPPGFTEQYF
>TRBJ1-2|TRBD1|.|TRBV7-2
TGTGCCAGCAGCTTAGGCGGCAGGGGGCCGGGTTATCTCGGCGGCTACACCTTC
CASSLGGRGPGYLGGYTF
>TRBJ1-2|.|.|TRBV6-6
TGTGCCAGCAGCGAGCAGGGAGGCGTTAACTATGGCTACACCTTC
CASSEQGGVNYGYTF
>TRBJ2-5|.|.|TRBV12-3/TRBV12-4
TGTGCCAGCAGTTTTTTGATGAGGGGTGGAGAGACCCAGTACTTC
CASSFLMRGGETQYF
>TRBJ2-7|.|few|TRBV3-1
TGTGCCAGCAGCCAAGAACAGGTCAGCCCCTACGAGCAGTACTTC
CASSQEQVSPYEQYF
>TRBJ1-6|TRBD1|few|TRBV7-2
TGTGCCAGCAGTCCACAGGTGGGACAGGGGAGTTCACCCCTCCACTTT
CASSPQVGQGSSPLHF
>TRBJ2-7|TRBD1|.|TRBV10-3
TGTGCCATCAGTGAACACAGGGGGGCCCTCCCTCCCTACGAGCAGTACTTC
CAISEHRGALPPYEQYF
>TRBJ1-4|.|.|TRBV12-3/TRBV12-4
TGTGCCAGCACAGCTAGGACCTATCGTCGTGAAAAACTGTTTTTT
CASTARTYRREKLFF
>TRBJ2-7|TRBD1|.|TRBV5-1
TGCGCCAGCAGCCGCCCGGGACAGGGTAACAATGAGCAGTACTTC
CASSRPGQGNNEQYF
>TRBJ2-3|TRBD1|few|TRBV7-2
TGTGCCAGCAGCTGGAGACAGGGAAGGCAGTATTTT
CASSWRQGRQYF
>TRBJ2-1|.|once|TRBV20-1
TGCAGTGCGAAGCACGTCTACAATGAGCAGTTCTTC
CSAKHVYNEQFF
>TRBJ2-3|.|many|TRBV27
TGTGCCAGCAGTTTATCGCCACTAGGGGGTGAGGATACGCAGTATTTT
CASSLSPLGGEDTQYF
>TRBJ2-1|.|few|TRBV7-2
TGTGCCAGCAGCTTTTCTAGAGCCTACAATGAGCAGTTCTTC
CASSFSRAYNEQFF
>TRBJ2-7|TRBD1|.|TRBV4-1
TGCGCCAGCAGCCTAAACCCTGACAGGGCGGCCTACGAGCAGTACTTC
CASSLNPDRAAYEQYF